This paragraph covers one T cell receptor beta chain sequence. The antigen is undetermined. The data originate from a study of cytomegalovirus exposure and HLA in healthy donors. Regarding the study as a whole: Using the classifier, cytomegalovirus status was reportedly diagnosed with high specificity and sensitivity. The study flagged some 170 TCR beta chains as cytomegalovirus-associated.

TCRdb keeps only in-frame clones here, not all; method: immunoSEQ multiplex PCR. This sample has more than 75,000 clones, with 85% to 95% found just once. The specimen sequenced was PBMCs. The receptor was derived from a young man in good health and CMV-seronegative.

The CDR3 sequence is CATYRVSSYNEQFF. In nucleotides, the CDR3 is TGTGCCACCTACAGGGTCTCCTCCTACAATGAGCAGTTCTTC. V gene TRBV5-6 combines with J gene TRBJ2-1; maybe TRBD1 (6 bases). CDR3 length: 14 amino acids. Germline assignment: CDR1 SGHDT and CDR2 YYEEEE. Between the trimmed V and J ends, which lost 9 bases and 0 bases, there was a span of 13 bases.